This passage covers 16 T cell receptor beta chains from one sample sequenced in a study of somatic mutations in cytotoxic T cells in rheumatoid arthritis. Assay used: immunoSEQ multiplex PCR; TCRdb lists only in-frame clones, some missing. Of 13,000 to 15,000 clones listed, about three quarters are singletons. Sequenced material: CD8+ T cells sorted from blood. These receptors all stem from an adult with rheumatoid arthritis.

There are a few counts of this clone. The V gene is TRBV19, the J gene TRBJ2-7; the match to TRBD1 covers 7 bases. The ends lost 6 bases at V and 1 base at J; junction bases unmatched: 3. The germline V gene encodes CDR1 LNHDA and CDR2 SQIVND (reference sequence). The CDR3 is 13 residues long. CDR3 loop: CASSAGGSYEQYF. The CDR3 DNA sequence: TGTGCCAGTAGCGCAGGGGGATCCTACGAGCAGTACTTC.

This rearrangement joins TRBV7-8 to TRBJ2-1; D gene unclear. The V gene's germline CDR1 is SGHVS and CDR2 FQNEAQ. V shed 1 base and J shed 0 bases, with 7 bases lying between them. This CDR3 comprises 15 residues. The CDR3 loop reads CASSLEESSYNEQFF. In nucleotides, the CDR3 is TGTGCCAGCAGCTTAGAAGAAAGCTCCTACAATGAGCAGTTCTTC.

The chain is built from TRBV2 and TRBJ1-5, with unresolved D. The V end lost 3 bases, the J end lost 6 bases, and 6 bases lay between the germline ends. Germline V CDR1 and CDR2: SNHLY, FYNNEI. This CDR3 contains 12 residues. The CDR3 protein is CASSDHTQPQHF. CDR3 nucleotides: TGTGCCAGCAGTGATCATACTCAGCCCCAGCATTTT.

The chain uses TRBV28 and TRBJ2-5, with 7 positions matching TRBD1. Trimming at V came to 5 bases and at J to 3 bases, leaving 6 bases not matched to a gene. CDR3 length: 14 residues. The germline V gene encodes CDR1 MDHEN and CDR2 SYDVKM. For the CDR3, the DNA is TGTGCCAGCAGTCCCGGGACAGTTAAAGAGACCCAGTACTTC. This gives the protein CASSPGTVKETQYF.

V and J are TRBV5-6 and TRBJ1-1; D gene unclear. Per germline, CDR1 SGHDT and CDR2 YYEEEE. Trimming removed 1 base from V and 0 bases from J, with 1 base in between. This CDR3 is 12 amino acids long. The CDR3 region has the DNA TGTGCCAGCAGCTTGATGAACACTGAAGCTTTCTTT. It yields the protein CASSLMNTEAFF.

This clone showed up just once. The V gene is TRBV6-5, the J gene TRBJ1-2, with D perhaps TRBD1 (6 bases). The length of the CDR3 is 16 residues. Trimming took 0 bases from V and 1 from J, leaving 12 bases between them. Germline CDR1 reads MNHEY; CDR2 reads SVGAGI. CDR3 loop: CASSYSAGVINYGYTF. CDR3 coding DNA: TGTGCCAGCAGTTACTCCGCAGGGGTGATTAACTATGGCTACACCTTC.

The sample holds a few counts of this clone. The V and J genes are TRBV6-4 and TRBJ2-3; D is undetermined. Looked up from germline, CDR1 is MRHNA and CDR2 is SNTAGT. This CDR3 has 14 residues. V lost 3 bases and J lost 2, with 9 bases in between. Here the CDR3 reads CASSEGPPTDTQYF. The CDR3 nucleotides are TGTGCCAGCAGTGAAGGGCCACCCACAGATACGCAGTATTTT.

The V call is TRBV5-4, the J call TRBJ2-7; no reliable D call. There are 13 residues in the CDR3. V was pared by 4 bases and J by 1 base, with 9 bases between. Per germline, CDR1 SGHNT and CDR2 YYREEE (reference sequence). As DNA, the CDR3 is TGTGCCAGCAGCGTCGGCCCGTCCTACGAGCAGTACTTC. Translated, it gives CASSVGPSYEQYF.

The chain uses TRBV19 and TRBJ2-7, with D unresolved. Germline loops: CDR1 LNHDA, CDR2 SQIVND (reference sequence). The CDR3 has 13 amino acids. Between the trimmed V and J ends, which lost 2 bases and 3 bases, there was a span of 8 bases. As DNA, the CDR3 is TGTGCCAGTAGTATAACGACGGGCTACGAGCAGTACTTC. This codes for CASSITTGYEQYF.

This clone was counted a single time. The rearrangement uses TRBV9 and TRBJ2-2, with 10 bases identical to TRBD1. This CDR3 comprises 17 residues. Germline lookup yields CDR1 SGDLS and CDR2 YYNGEE. J lost 0 bases, V lost 0 bases, and 2 bases had no gene match. The CDR3 sequence: CASSVETGGPNTGELFF. The CDR3 bases are TGTGCCAGCAGCGTAGAGACAGGGGGCCCGAACACCGGGGAGCTGTTTTTT.

The rearrangement links TRBV13 to TRBJ2-3; D possibly corresponds to TRBD2 (6 bases). The CDR3 totals 14 residues. V lost 2 bases, J lost 2 bases, and 8 bases lay in between. Germline lookup yields CDR1 PRHDT and CDR2 FYEKMQ (reference sequence). The DNA of the CDR3 is TGTGCCAGCAGCTTATGGGGGGACACAGATACGCAGTATTTT. Residues: CASSLWGDTDTQYF.

This chain connects TRBV25-1 to TRBJ2-7; 7 nucleotides align to TRBD2. The CDR3 consists of 15 residues. From germline, CDR1 is MGHDK and CDR2 SYGVNS. V lost 3 bases, J lost 8 bases, and 13 bases stayed unmatched. The CDR3 DNA reads TGTGCCAGCAGTGAGGGTTGGGAGGGTATTACGAAGCAGTACTTC. Translating gives CASSEGWEGITKQYF.

The rearrangement uses TRBV13 and TRBJ2-3, with 7 bases that match TRBD2. Germline CDR1 PRHDT, CDR2 FYEKMQ (reference sequence). J gave up 4 bases and V 4 bases, and 8 bases lay outside the gene matches. The CDR3 spans 15 residues. CDR3: CASSYLGLVADTQYF. The CDR3 region has the DNA TGTGCCAGCAGCTACTTAGGACTAGTTGCAGATACGCAGTATTTT.

The chain uses TRBV15 and TRBJ1-4; a possible D gene is TRBD1 (5 bases). CDR1 LNHNV and CDR2 YYDKDF come from the germline V gene (reference sequence). The CDR3 totals 12 residues. V lost 3 bases, J lost 11 bases, and 10 bases lay in between. CDR3 protein: CATSSWGLKLFF. DNA for the CDR3: TGTGCCACCAGCAGCTGGGGACTTAAACTGTTTTTT. The entire variable domain, with the rest obtained from reference TRBV15 and TRBJ1-4, is as follows: DAMVIQNPRYQVTQFGKPVTLSCSQTLNHNVMYWYQQKSSQAPKLLFHYYDKDFNNEADTPDNFQSRRPNTSFCFLDIRSPGLGDTAMYLCATSSWGLKLFFGSGTQLSVL.

The V and J genes are TRBV9 and TRBJ2-3; maybe TRBD2 (6 bases). This CDR3 is 15 amino acids long. V was pared by 4 bases and J by 4 bases, with 16 bases between. Germline loops: CDR1 SGDLS, CDR2 YYNGEE. DNA of the CDR3: TGTGCCAGCAGCCTCGGAGGAGGCGGGGCAGATACGCAGTATTTT. Translating it yields CASSLGGGGADTQYF.

The chain has TRBV19 and TRBJ2-3, with D perhaps matching TRBD1 or TRBD2 (7 bases each). The CDR3 runs to 16 residues. Trimming stripped 5 bases from V and 2 bases from J, with 17 bases between. Germline V lookup: CDR1 LNHDA, CDR2 SQIVND (reference sequence). The CDR3 here is CASSRDREGITDTQYF. CDR3 nucleotide sequence: TGTGCCAGTAGTCGAGACAGGGAGGGGATCACAGATACGCAGTATTTT.